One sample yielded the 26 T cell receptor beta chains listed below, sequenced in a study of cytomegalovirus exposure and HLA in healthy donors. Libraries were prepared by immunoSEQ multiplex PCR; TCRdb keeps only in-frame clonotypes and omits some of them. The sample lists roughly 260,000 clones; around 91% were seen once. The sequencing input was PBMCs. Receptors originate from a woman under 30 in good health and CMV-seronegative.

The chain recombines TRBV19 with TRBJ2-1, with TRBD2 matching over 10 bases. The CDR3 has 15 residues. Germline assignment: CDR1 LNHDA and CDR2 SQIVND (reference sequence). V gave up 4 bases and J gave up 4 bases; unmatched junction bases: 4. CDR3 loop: CASSRTSGTYNEQFF. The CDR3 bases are TGTGCCAGTAGTAGGACTAGCGGAACATACAATGAGCAGTTCTTC.

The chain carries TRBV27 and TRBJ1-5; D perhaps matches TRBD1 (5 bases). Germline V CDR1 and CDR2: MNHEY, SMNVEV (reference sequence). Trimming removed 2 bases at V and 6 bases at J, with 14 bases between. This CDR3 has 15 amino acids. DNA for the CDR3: TGTGCCAGCAGTTTAGCTGGGGACGGGGGTCAGCCCCAGCATTTT. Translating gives CASSLAGDGGQPQHF.

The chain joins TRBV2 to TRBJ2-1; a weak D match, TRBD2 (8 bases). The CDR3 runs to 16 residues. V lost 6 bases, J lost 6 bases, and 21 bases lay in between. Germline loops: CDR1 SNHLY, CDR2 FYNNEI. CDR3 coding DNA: TGTGCCAGCAGCTCCGGCGGGGGGCAGGGGGTCAATGAGCAGTTCTTC. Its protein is CASSSGGGQGVNEQFF.

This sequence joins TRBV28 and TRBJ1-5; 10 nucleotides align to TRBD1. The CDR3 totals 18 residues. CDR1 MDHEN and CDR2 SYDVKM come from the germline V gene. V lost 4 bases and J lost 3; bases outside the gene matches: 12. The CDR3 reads CASSSDRGPLRINQPQHF. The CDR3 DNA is TGTGCCAGCAGTTCTGACAGGGGGCCCCTCCGAATCAATCAGCCCCAGCATTTT.

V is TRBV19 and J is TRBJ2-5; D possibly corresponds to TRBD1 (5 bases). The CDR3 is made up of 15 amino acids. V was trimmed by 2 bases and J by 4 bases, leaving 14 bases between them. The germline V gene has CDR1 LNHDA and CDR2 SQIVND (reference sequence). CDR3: CASSIIGAGGETQYF. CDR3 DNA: TGTGCCAGTAGTATAATAGGGGCAGGCGGAGAGACCCAGTACTTC.

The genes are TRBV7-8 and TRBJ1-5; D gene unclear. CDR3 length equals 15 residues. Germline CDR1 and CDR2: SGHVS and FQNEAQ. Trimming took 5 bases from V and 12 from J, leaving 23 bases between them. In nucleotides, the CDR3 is TGTGCCAGCAGCCGGAGCGAGGGCCTTCGAAATATCCAGCATTTT. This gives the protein CASSRSEGLRNIQHF.

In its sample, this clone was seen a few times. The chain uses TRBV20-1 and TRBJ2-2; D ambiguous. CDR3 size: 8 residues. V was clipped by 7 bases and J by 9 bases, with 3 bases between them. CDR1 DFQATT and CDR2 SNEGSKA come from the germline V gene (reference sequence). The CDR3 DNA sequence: TGCAGTGACAGGGAGCTGTTTTTT. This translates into CSDRELFF.

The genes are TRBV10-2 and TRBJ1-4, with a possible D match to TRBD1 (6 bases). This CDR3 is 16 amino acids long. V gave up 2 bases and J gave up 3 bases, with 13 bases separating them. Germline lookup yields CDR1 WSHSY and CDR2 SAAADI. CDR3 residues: CASSEEWGQANEKLFF. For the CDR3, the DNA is TGCGCCAGCAGTGAGGAGTGGGGACAAGCTAATGAAAAACTGTTTTTT.

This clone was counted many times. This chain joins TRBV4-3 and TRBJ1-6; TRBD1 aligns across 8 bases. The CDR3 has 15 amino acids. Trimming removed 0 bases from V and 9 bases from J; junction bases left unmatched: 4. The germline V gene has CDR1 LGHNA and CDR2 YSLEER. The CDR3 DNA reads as TGCGCCAGCAGCCAAGACCCAGGGGGCGTTTCACCCCTCCACTTT. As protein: CASSQDPGGVSPLHF.

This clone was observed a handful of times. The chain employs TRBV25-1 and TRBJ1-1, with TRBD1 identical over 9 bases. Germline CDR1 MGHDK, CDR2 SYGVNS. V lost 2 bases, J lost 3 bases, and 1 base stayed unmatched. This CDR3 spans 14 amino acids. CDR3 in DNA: TGTGCCAGCAGTGAAGGGGACAGGGACACTGAAGCTTTCTTT. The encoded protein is CASSEGDRDTEAFF.

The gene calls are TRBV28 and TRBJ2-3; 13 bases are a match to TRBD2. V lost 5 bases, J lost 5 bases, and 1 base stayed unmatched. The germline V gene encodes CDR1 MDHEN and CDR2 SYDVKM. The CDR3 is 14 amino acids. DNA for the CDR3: TGTGCCAGCAGTACTAGCGGGGGGGAAGATACGCAGTATTTT. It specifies CASSTSGGEDTQYF.

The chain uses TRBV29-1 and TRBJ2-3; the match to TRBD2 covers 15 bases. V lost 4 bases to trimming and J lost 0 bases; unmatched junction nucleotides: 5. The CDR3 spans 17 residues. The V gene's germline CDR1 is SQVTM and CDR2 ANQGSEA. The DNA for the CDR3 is TGCAGCGTTGGGGGACTAGCGGGGGGCGAGAGCACAGATACGCAGTATTTT. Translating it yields CSVGGLAGGESTDTQYF.

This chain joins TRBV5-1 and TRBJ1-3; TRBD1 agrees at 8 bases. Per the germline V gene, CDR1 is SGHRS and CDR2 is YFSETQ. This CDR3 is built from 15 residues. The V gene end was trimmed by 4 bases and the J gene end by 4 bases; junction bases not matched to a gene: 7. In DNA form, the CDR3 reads TGCGCCAGCAGCGTGACAGGGGCGCCGGGAAACACCATATATTTT. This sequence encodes CASSVTGAPGNTIYF. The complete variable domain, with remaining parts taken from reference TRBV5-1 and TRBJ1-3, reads KAGVTQTPRYLIKTRGQQVTLSCSPISGHRSVSWYQQTPGQGLQFLFEYFSETQRNKGNFPGRFSGRQFSNSRSEMNVSTLELGDSALYLCASSVTGAPGNTIYFGEGSWLTVV.

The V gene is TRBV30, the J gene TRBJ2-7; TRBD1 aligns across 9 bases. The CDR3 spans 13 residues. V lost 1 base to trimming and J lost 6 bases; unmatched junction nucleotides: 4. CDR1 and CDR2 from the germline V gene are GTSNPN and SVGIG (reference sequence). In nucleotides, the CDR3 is TGTGCCTGGAGTGGGGACAGGGTTACCGAGCAGTACTTC. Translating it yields CAWSGDRVTEQYF.

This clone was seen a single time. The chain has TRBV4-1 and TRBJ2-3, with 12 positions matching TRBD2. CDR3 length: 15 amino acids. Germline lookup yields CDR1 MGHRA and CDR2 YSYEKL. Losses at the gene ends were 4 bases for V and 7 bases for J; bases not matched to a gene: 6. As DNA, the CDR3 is TGCGCCAGCAGCCCTCCTAGCGGGGGGGCGAATACGCAGTATTTT. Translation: CASSPPSGGANTQYF.

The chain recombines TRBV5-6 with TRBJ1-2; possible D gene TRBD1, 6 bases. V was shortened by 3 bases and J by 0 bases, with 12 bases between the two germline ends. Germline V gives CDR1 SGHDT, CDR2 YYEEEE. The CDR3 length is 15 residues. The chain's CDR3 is CASSWSGTTNYGYTF. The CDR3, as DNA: TGTGCCAGCAGCTGGTCCGGGACAACTAACTATGGCTACACCTTC.

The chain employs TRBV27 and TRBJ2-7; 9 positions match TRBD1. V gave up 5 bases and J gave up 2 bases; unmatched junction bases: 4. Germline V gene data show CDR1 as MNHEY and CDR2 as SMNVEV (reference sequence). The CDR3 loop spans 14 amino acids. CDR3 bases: TGTGCCAGCAGTCCCCGGGACAGGGCCTACGAGCAGTACTTC. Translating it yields CASSPRDRAYEQYF.

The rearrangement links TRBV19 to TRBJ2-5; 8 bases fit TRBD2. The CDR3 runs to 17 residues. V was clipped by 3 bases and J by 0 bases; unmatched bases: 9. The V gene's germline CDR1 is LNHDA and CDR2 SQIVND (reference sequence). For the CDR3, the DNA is TGTGCCAGTAGTATCCCGAGGGGTAGCGGGAACCAAGAGACCCAGTACTTC. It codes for CASSIPRGSGNQETQYF.

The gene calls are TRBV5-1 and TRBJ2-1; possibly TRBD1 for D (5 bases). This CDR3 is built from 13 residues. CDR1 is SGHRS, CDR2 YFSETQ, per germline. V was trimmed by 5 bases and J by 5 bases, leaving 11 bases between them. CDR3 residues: CASRDNLNNEQFF. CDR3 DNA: TGCGCCAGCAGGGACAACTTAAACAATGAGCAGTTCTTC.

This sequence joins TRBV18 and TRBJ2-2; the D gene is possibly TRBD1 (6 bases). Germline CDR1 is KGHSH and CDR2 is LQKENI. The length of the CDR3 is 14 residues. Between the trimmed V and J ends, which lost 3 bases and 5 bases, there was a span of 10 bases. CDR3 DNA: TGTGCCAGCTCACCCCTAGGGGGAACCGGGGAGCTGTTTTTT. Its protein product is CASSPLGGTGELFF.

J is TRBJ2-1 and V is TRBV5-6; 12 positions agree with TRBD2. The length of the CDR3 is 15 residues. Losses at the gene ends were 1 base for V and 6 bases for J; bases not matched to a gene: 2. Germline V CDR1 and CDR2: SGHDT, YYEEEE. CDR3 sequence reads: CASSLLAGGLNEQFF. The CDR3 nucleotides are TGTGCCAGCAGCTTGCTAGCGGGGGGGCTCAATGAGCAGTTCTTC.

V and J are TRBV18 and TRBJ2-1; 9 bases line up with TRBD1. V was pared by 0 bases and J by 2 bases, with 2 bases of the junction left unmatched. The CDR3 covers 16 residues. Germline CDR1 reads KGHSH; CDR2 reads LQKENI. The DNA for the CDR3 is TGTGCCAGCTCACCACCTAGGACAGGGGCCTACAATGAGCAGTTCTTC. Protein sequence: CASSPPRTGAYNEQFF.

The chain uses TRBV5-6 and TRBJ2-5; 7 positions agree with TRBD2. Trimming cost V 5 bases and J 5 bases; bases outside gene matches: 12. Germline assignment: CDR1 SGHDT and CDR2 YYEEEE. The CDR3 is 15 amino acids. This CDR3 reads CASSSSTSSDETQYF. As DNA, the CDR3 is TGTGCCAGCAGTTCCTCGACTAGCTCGGATGAGACCCAGTACTTC.

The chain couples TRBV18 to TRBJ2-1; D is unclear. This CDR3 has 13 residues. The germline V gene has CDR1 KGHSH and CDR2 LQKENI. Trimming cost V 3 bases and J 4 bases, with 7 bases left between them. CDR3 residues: CASSPPVYNEQFF. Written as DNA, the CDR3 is TGTGCCAGCTCACCGCCAGTATACAATGAGCAGTTCTTC.

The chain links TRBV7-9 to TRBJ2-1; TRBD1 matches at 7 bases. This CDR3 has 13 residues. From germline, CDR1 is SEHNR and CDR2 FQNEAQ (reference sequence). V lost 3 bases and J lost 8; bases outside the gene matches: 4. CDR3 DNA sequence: TGTGCCAGCAGCTTGGGACAGACGGATGAGCAGTTCTTC. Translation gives CASSLGQTDEQFF. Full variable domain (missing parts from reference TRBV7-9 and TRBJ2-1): DTGVSQNPRHKITKRGQNVTFRCDPISEHNRLYWYRQTLGQGPEFLTYFQNEAQLEKSRLLSDRFSAERPKGSFSTLEIQRTEQGDSAMYLCASSLGQTDEQFFGPGTRLTVL.

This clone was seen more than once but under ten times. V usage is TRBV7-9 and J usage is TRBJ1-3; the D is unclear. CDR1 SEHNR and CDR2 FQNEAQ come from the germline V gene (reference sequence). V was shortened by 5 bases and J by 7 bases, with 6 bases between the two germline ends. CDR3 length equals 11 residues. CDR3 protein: CASSPENTIYF. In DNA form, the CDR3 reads TGTGCCAGCAGCCCGGAGAACACCATATATTTT.